One and the same sample provided the 18 T cell receptor beta chains below, sequenced in a study of OX40 agonist ivuxolimab in advanced cancers. The method was immunoSEQ multiplex PCR; TCRdb's version includes in-frame clones alone and lacks a portion of them. The sample yields approximately 60,000 clones, more than 85% seen once. Specimen: CD4+ or CD8+ T cells sorted from blood, collected in a trial of the OX40 agonist ivuxolimab. Receptor source: an adult with an advanced solid tumor such as melanoma, head and neck, liver or kidney cancer.

This clone came up a few times. V is TRBV10-2 and J is TRBJ2-1; D uncertain. Germline assignment: CDR1 WSHSY and CDR2 SAAADI. The ends were cut back, 3 bases at V and 0 bases at J, with 12 bases in the middle. This CDR3 comprises 16 residues. This chain's CDR3 is CASSDLTWSSYNEQFF. The CDR3 nucleotides read TGCGCCAGCAGTGACCTGACCTGGAGCTCCTACAATGAGCAGTTCTTC.

A word on this clone: At one boundary the junction diverges from the germline segment, which might be a read error. The CDR3 here is CASRIAGGNYNEQFF. CDR3 nucleotides: TGTGCCAGTAGAATAGCGGGAGGAAACTACAATGAGCAGTTCTTC. The chain combines TRBV19 with TRBJ2-1; 10 bases agree with TRBD2. CDR1 is LNHDA and CDR2 is SQIVND in the germline V gene (reference sequence). This CDR3 has 15 amino acids.

This clone was recorded a few times. This chain connects TRBV19 to TRBJ1-5; 10 bases are a match to TRBD1. V gave up 4 bases and J gave up 5 bases; unmatched junction bases: 5. Looked up from germline, CDR1 is LNHDA and CDR2 is SQIVND (reference sequence). CDR3 size: 15 residues. CDR3 amino acids: CASSTIGQGDQPQHF. CDR3 sequence (DNA): TGTGCCAGTAGTACCATTGGACAGGGGGATCAGCCCCAGCATTTT.

This chain joins TRBV5-6 and TRBJ2-7; D perhaps matches TRBD1 (6 bases). The CDR3 extends over 14 amino acids. From germline, CDR1 is SGHDT and CDR2 YYEEEE. V lost 4 bases and J lost 5, with 16 bases in between. CDR3 in DNA: TGTGCCAGCAGCATAGAGGTGACAGGCAACGAGCAGTACTTC. It is translated as CASSIEVTGNEQYF.

The V and J genes are TRBV7-2 and TRBJ2-7; D remains ambiguous. Per the germline V gene, CDR1 is SGHTA and CDR2 is FQGNSA. Trimming shortened V by 4 bases and J by 3 bases, and 10 bases separated the two germline ends. This CDR3 has 13 amino acids. The CDR3 DNA sequence: TGTGCCAGCAGCTATGGTTCCGTCTACGAGCAGTACTTC. Protein product: CASSYGSVYEQYF.

This chain joins TRBV7-3 and TRBJ1-3, with 7 bases that match TRBD1. Germline V gene data show CDR1 as SGHTA and CDR2 as FQGTGA. The CDR3 contains 19 residues. Trimming cost V 5 bases and J 0 bases; bases outside gene matches: 16. DNA of the CDR3: TGTGCCAGCAGCGGGGGGGAGGGGGCCAAATTGATCTCTGGAAACACCATATATTTT. This gives the protein CASSGGEGAKLISGNTIYF.

This sequence joins TRBV6-1 and TRBJ2-3, with 12 nucleotides matching TRBD2. Germline V gives CDR1 MNHNS, CDR2 SASEGT. The CDR3 spans 15 residues. J lost 3 bases, V lost 10 bases, and 8 bases had no gene match. Here the CDR3 DNA reads TGTGCCACTTCACTAGCGGGGGGCCGAACAGATACGCAGTATTTT. Its protein product is CATSLAGGRTDTQYF.

In this sample, this clone turned up once. For the CDR3, the DNA is TGCGCCAGCAGCCCCCTCTCGGGGGATCAAGAGACCCAGTACTTC. Translated: CASSPLSGDQETQYF. The chain carries TRBV5-1 and TRBJ2-5; perhaps TRBD2 as D (6 bases). Germline V gene lookup returns CDR1 SGHRS and CDR2 YFSETQ. The CDR3 totals 15 residues. Trimming pared 4 bases from V and 2 bases from J, leaving 15 bases between.

The chain couples TRBV6-5 to TRBJ2-5; D perhaps matches TRBD2 (5 bases). The CDR3 runs 12 residues. Germline CDR1 is MNHEY and CDR2 is SVGAGI. Trimming removed 10 bases from V and 1 base from J, with 10 bases in between. The CDR3 region has the DNA TGTGCCACGACGAGCGGCCAAGAGACCCAGTACTTC. This gives the protein CATTSGQETQYF.

This chain joins TRBV21-1 and TRBJ2-6; TRBD2 is the table's D call, not checked against the DNA. TRBV21-1 is a known pseudogene. The CDR3 has 22 residues. CDR3 bases: TGTGCCAGCAGCCCTGGGGACGGGAGCCTGGAGAGGACCGTCTCTGGGGCCAACGTCCTGACTTTC. Amino acid sequence: CASSPGDGSLERTVSGANVLTF.

The chain uses TRBV21-1 and TRBJ1-2; the table's D gene call, TRBD1, was not cross checked with the DNA. TRBV21-1 is a pseudogene. The CDR3 length is 15 residues. Here the CDR3 reads CASSKGGQALYGYTF. The CDR3, as DNA: TGTGCCAGCAGCAAAGGAGGACAGGCTTTGTATGGCTACACCTTC.

This clone appeared a single time. The chain employs TRBV6-1 and TRBJ1-2, with D uncertain. CDR3 size: 16 residues. The germline gives CDR1 MNHNS, CDR2 SASEGT. V lost 2 bases and J lost 5, with 18 bases in between. In DNA, the CDR3 is TGTGCCAGCAGTGAATATGATGCAGGTTCGGGGTATGGCTACACCTTC. Its translation is CASSEYDAGSGYGYTF.

This chain uses TRBV19 with TRBJ1-6; possibly TRBD1 for D (6 bases). CDR1 LNHDA and CDR2 SQIVND come from the germline V gene (reference sequence). The V end was cut by 3 bases, the J end by 7 bases, with 13 bases between. This CDR3 contains 15 residues. DNA of the CDR3: TGTGCCAGTAGTATCGCGGGACAATCCAATTCACCCCTCCACTTT. The encoded protein is CASSIAGQSNSPLHF.

The V call is TRBV18, the J call TRBJ1-5; D is possibly TRBD1 (6 bases). Germline CDR1 and CDR2: KGHSH and LQKENI. This CDR3 is 20 amino acids long. V was trimmed by 3 bases and J by 0 bases, leaving 24 bases between them. In nucleotides, the CDR3 is TGTGCCAGCTCACCGAAAAGGGGGGGGACAAAACCTTATAGCAATCAGCCCCAGCATTTT. It is translated as CASSPKRGGTKPYSNQPQHF.

The chain couples TRBV6-1 to TRBJ1-2; D not certain. Deletions cut 4 bases from V and 7 bases from J, with 7 bases between. CDR1 and CDR2 from the germline V gene are MNHNS and SASEGT. The CDR3 covers 11 residues. The CDR3 here is CASSAYPGYTF. CDR3 bases: TGTGCCAGCAGTGCCTATCCTGGCTACACCTTC.

The genes are TRBV11-2 and TRBJ1-3; possible D gene TRBD1, 5 bases. Germline V gene lookup returns CDR1 SGHAT and CDR2 FQNNGV. The CDR3 length is 15 residues. V gave up 2 bases and J gave up 4 bases, with 12 bases separating them. Here the CDR3 DNA reads TGTGCCAGCAGCTTACTAGGGTGGGACGGAAACACCATATATTTT. Translation gives CASSLLGWDGNTIYF.

CDR3 nucleotide sequence: TGCGCCAGCAGCATAACTAGCGGGAGGGCCCATGAGCAGTTCTTC. Amino acid sequence: CASSITSGRAHEQFF. The chain has TRBV5-1 and TRBJ2-1; 13 positions agree with TRBD2. Germline V gene lookup returns CDR1 SGHRS and CDR2 YFSETQ. The ends lost 4 bases at V and 8 bases at J; junction bases unmatched: 6. The CDR3 totals 15 residues.

This clone was seen only once. DNA for the CDR3: TGTGCCAGCAGCCCTCAGACAGGGTCGCGGGGCTACACCTTC. This translates into CASSPQTGSRGYTF. V gene TRBV27 combines with J gene TRBJ1-2, with 7 bases identical to TRBD1. Losses at the gene ends were 6 bases for V and 8 bases for J; bases not matched to a gene: 12. Germline CDR1 reads MNHEY; CDR2 reads SMNVEV (reference sequence). CDR3 length: 14 residues.